Shown below are 2 T cell receptor beta chains from a single sample sequenced in a study of blood T cells in healthy people across ages. With a J-beta primer mix and a sample-barcoded 5' primer, a second PCR ran about 7 to 12 cycles. TCRdb itself ran the 5' RACE reads through MiXCR, one entry per CDR3 protein. Of about 1 million distinct CDR3 sequences listed, less than 50% are singletons. The sample comprised blood. Receptors were obtained from a woman aged 60-75 years in good health.

This clonotype came up many times. The genes are TRBV29-1 and TRBJ2-7, with TRBD2 matching 10 bases. J lost 3 bases, V lost 0 bases, and 8 bases had no gene match. Germline lookup yields CDR1 SQVTM and CDR2 ANQGSEA. The CDR3 has 16 amino acids. The CDR3: CSVEDGRTSGYYEQYF. Here the CDR3 DNA reads TGCAGCGTTGAAGATGGTCGGACTAGCGGTTACTACGAGCAGTACTTC.

This clonotype was seen just once. The rearrangement uses TRBV24-1 and TRBJ2-2, with D possibly TRBD1 on 5 matching bases. Germline assignment: CDR1 KGHDR and CDR2 SFDVKD. CDR3 length: 17 amino acids. Trimming took off 5 bases at V and 0 bases at J, with 15 bases between the two ends. The DNA for the CDR3 is TGTGCCACCAGTGGCGACAGCCACTATTCGAACACCGGGGAGCTGTTTTTT. This codes for CATSGDSHYSNTGELFF.